This T cell receptor (beta chain) was retrieved from a study of cytotoxic CD8 clonotypes in ibrutinib-treated CLL. Clones were sequenced by immunoSEQ multiplex PCR, and TCRdb holds only the in-frame ones, with some missing. This table holds roughly 180,000 clones, approximately 84% found once. The CDR3 runs to 15 residues. Losses at the gene ends were 1 base for V and 9 bases for J; bases not matched to a gene: 6. Germline values: CDR1 MNHNS, CDR2 SASEGT. The J gene is TRBJ2-1, the V gene TRBV6-1, with 10 bases that match TRBD2. The source of this sequence is a human donor with chronic lymphocytic leukemia. Sequencing used PBMCs, obtained after 24 months of ibrutinib treatment. Here the CDR3 reads CASSEGSSGRVEQFF. The CDR3 DNA reads as TGTGCCAGCAGTGAAGGGTCTAGCGGGAGAGTTGAGCAGTTCTTC.